This entry is about one T cell receptor (beta chain). There is no known antigen for this receptor. Within one base of it there is no much larger clone, and no base qualities were kept. From a lookup of the germline V gene, CDR1 and CDR2 are SGDLS and YYNGEE. The CDR3 measures 13 amino acids from cysteine to phenylalanine. Only the CDR3 region is kept as DNA, spanning 39 bases read in frame from base 1. Trimming removed 0 bases from V and 7 bases from J, leaving 7 bases between the germline ends. The data stem from a study of shared clonotypes between healthy human individuals (dated by TCRdb to 2019 to 2021). For context, the study as a whole: Three men and a couple of women, aged 18 to 49 years, made up the cohort. Leukapheresis yielded between about 0.85 and 10 billion PBMCs per donor. To estimate repertoire size and how much clonotypes are shared between individuals, the study performed deep sequencing of blood TCR repertoires from roughly five healthy adults. For each donor, CD4 naive and CD4 memory were each given three plates, CD8 naive was given two plates, and CD8 memory was given one plate. Different laboratories and diverse techniques were used to prepare libraries and sequence TCR repertoires, to increase sequencing depth and limit assay-specific biases. Points the paper makes about the study in general: Naive subsets generally had larger estimated clonotype richness than memory subsets. Sampling was limited to blood, and TCR repertoires in tissue likely differ from TCR repertoires in blood. Incomplete sequencing was indicated by rarefaction of sorted-subset datasets, despite the large sequencing depth. The genetic and exposure-history diversity represented was limited by the small number of donors. Compared with non-shared clonotypes, clonotypes shared by all four sorted-subset donors had higher generation probabilities. When a few donors were compared, the shared fraction of clonotypes was roughly 4.8% for naive CD4, roughly 3.3% for naive CD8, 2% to 2.5% for memory CD4, and around 0.4% for memory CD8. Pairwise subsampling indicated that sequencing depth was expected to affect the degree of clonotype sharing among donors.

CD8 naive samples were CD45RO-negative cells positively selected for CCR7, giving a CD45RA+CCR7+ population that excluded TemRA cells. Donors were healthy HIV-negative adults with no recently reported acute infections or vaccinations. Only Caucasian adults living in Nashville, Tennessee, USA were represented among the donors. Blood was obtained by leukapheresis, after which PBMCs were separated by Ficoll-Histopaque density gradient centrifugation and cryopreserved in liquid nitrogen vapor phase. Purity and quantity of every magnetically sorted T cell population were checked by analytical flow cytometry. Genomic DNA was isolated from each sorted fraction and quantified by UV absorbance on a Nanodrop 2000c. Using the deep immunoSEQ assay, TCR CDR3 regions were amplified from genomic DNA by multiplex PCR. For each cell subset, the extracted genomic DNA was distributed evenly across all wells of several immunoSEQ 96-well plates, and each plate served as one replicate. Each replicate PCR for sorted subsets received 150 to 250 ng genomic DNA, equal to about 30,000 T cell genomes. The purified libraries were quantified using a Qubit 3.0 fluorometer, sized with a Bioanalyzer 2100, and then quantified again using the KAPA Library Quantification kit. A separate single-read 150-cycle Illumina NextSeq 550 flow cell was used to sequence each immunoSEQ 96-well plate. Concerning the study's data processing: Because the immunoSEQ output included only junctional sequences and no quality scores, the filtering could not be the same as the filtering used for full-length reads. Sequences were annotated with PyIR, a Python wrapper for IgBLAST v1.9, and V/J genes and CDR3 were assigned using IMGT germline references. Any read was removed if the V/J assignment was weak (E-value above 1e-6), the CDR3 was missing, or the read contained stop codons, out-of-frame junctions, or ambiguous translated residues. V3J clonotypes were defined by identical inferred V gene, J gene, and CDR3 amino acid sequence. Percentage overlap between repertoires was computed as shared unique clonotypes divided by the size of the smaller repertoire. RTK rarefaction, the Chao1 estimator, and Recon v2.1 estimates of unobserved clonotypes were used to assess repertoire richness. OLGA was used to compute generation probabilities for all TCRbeta clonotypes that the gDNA method yielded from a few donors. TCRdb obtained this table from immuneACCESS and retained in-frame rearrangements with V and J assigned. These tables miss some clones; where compared with another copy, unresolved V genes account for less than half of the shortfall, and the remainder is unexplained. V and J calls and clone size are copied from that table; D and trimming were computed from the DNA. This sample lists roughly 770,000 clones; about 96% were detected once. The ten largest make up around 0.25% of the sample.

The sequence links TRBV9 to TRBJ2-2; the D gene is not confidently resolved. The sequenced sample consisted of naive CD8+ T cells sorted from blood. The cell subset or site label here, explained by the study, means: CD45RA+CCR7+. The TCR was taken from a man aged 30-40 years in good health. The bases read TGTGCCAGCAGCGTAGGTTTCGGCGGGGAGCTGTTTTTT. Translated, this is CASSVGFGGELFF.